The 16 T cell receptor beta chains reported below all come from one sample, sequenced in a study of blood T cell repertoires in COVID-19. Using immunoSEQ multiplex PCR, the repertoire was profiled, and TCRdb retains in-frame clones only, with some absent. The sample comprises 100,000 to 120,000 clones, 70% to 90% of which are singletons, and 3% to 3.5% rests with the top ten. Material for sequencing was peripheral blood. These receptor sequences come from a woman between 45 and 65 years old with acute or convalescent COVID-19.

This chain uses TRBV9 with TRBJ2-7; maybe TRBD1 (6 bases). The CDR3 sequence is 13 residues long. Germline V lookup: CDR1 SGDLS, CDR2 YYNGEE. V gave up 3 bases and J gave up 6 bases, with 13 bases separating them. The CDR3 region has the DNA TGTGCCAGCAGCGAACCGACAGGTAGCGAGCAGTACTTC. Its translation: CASSEPTGSEQYF.

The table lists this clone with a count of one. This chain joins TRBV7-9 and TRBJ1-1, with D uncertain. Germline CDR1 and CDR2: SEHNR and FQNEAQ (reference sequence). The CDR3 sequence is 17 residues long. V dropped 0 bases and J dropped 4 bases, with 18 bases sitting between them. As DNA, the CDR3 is TGTGCCAGCAGCTTAGCCCGAGAGAGCCGTTCGGGCACTGAAGCTTTCTTT. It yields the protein CASSLARESRSGTEAFF.

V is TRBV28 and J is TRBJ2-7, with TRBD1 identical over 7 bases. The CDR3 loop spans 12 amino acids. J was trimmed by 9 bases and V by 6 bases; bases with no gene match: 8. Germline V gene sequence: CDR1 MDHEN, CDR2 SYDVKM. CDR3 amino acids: CASRATGMRQYF. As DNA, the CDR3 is TGTGCCAGCAGGGCGACAGGGATGAGGCAGTACTTC.

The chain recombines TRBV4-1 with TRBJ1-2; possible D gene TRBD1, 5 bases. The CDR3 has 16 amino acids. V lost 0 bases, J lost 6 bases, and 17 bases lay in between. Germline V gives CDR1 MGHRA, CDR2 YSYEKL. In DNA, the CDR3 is TGCGCCAGCAGCCAAGATCCCGGGGGGAATTGGAATGGCTACACCTTC. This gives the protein CASSQDPGGNWNGYTF.

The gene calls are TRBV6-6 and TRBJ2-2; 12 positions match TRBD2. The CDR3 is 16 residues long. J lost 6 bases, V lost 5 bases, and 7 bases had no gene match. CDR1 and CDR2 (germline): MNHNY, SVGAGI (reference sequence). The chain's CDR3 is CASSPTSGRFAGELFF. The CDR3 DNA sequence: TGTGCCAGCAGTCCTACTAGCGGGAGGTTCGCCGGGGAGCTGTTTTTT.

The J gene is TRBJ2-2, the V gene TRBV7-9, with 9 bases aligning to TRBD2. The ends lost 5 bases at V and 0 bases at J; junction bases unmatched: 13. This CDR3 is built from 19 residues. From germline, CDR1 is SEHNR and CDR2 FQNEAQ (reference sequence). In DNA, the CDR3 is TGTGCCAGCAGCCACTTCCCGGGACTAGCAGGCGCGAACACCGGGGAGCTGTTTTTT. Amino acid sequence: CASSHFPGLAGANTGELFF.

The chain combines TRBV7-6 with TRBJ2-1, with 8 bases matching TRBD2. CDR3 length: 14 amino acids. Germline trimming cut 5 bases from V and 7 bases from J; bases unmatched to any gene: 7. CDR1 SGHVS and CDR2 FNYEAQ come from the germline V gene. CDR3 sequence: CASSGRTSRNEQFF. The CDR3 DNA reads TGTGCCAGCAGCGGGCGGACTAGCCGGAATGAGCAGTTCTTC. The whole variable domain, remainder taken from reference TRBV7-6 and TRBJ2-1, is GAGVSQSPRYKVTKRGQDVALRCDPISGHVSLYWYRQALGQGPEFLTYFNYEAQQDKSGLPNDRFSAERPEGSISTLTIQRTEQRDSAMYRCASSGRTSRNEQFFGPGTRLTVL.

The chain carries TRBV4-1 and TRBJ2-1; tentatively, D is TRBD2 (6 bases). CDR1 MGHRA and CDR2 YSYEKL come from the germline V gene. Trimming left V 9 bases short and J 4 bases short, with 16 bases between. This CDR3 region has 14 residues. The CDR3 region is CASTREIYYNEQFF. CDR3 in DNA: TGCGCCAGTACCCGGGAGATCTATTACAATGAGCAGTTCTTC.

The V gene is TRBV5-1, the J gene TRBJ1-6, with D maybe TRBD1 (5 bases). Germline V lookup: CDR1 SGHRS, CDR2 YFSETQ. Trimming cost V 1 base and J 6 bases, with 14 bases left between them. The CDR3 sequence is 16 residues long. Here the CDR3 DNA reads TGCGCCAGCAGCTTGAGAGAGAGGACATCTAATTCACCCCTCCACTTT. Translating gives CASSLRERTSNSPLHF.

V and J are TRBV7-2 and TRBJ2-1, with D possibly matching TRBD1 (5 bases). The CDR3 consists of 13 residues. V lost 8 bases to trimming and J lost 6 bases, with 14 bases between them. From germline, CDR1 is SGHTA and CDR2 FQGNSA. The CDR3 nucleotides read TGTGCCAGCGCCCGGGTCAGGGCCAATGAGCAGTTCTTC. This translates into CASARVRANEQFF.

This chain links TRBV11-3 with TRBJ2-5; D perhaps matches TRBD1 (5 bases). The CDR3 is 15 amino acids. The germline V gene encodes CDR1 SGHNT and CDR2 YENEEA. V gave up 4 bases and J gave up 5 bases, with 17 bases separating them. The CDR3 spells CASSSTGREGETQYF. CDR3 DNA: TGTGCCAGCAGCTCGACGGGCAGGGAAGGGGAGACCCAGTACTTC.

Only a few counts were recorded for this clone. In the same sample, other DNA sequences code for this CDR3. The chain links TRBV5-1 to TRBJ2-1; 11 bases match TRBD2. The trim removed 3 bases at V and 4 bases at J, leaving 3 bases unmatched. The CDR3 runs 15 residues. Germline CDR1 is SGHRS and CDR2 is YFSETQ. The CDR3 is CASSSGTSGYNEQFF. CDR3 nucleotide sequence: TGCGCCAGCAGCTCCGGGACTAGCGGATACAATGAGCAGTTCTTC.

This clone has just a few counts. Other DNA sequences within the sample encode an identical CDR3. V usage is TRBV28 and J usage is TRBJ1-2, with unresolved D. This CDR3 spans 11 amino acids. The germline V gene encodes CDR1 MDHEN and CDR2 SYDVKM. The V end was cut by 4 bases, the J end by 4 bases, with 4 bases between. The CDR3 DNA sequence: TGTGCCAGCAGTTCCTCCTATGGCTACACCTTC. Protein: CASSSSYGYTF.

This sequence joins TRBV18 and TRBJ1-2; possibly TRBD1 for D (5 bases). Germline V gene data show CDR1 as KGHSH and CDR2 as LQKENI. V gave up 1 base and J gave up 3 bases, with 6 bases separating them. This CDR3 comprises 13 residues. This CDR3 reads CASSPQGYYGYTF. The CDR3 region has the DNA TGTGCCAGCTCACCACAGGGGTACTATGGCTACACCTTC.

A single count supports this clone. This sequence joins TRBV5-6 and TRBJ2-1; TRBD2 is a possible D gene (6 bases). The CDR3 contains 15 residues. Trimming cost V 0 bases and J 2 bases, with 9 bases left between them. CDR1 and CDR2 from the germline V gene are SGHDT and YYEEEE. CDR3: CASSLGGRTYNEQFF. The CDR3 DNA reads TGTGCCAGCAGCTTGGGGGGGAGGACCTACAATGAGCAGTTCTTC.

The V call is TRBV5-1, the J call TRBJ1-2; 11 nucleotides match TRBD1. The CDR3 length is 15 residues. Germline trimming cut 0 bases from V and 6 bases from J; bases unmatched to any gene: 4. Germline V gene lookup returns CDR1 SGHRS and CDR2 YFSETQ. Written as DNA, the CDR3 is TGCGCCAGCAGCTTGGCCGGACAGGGGGCTGATGGCTACACCTTC. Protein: CASSLAGQGADGYTF.